The 22 T cell receptor beta chains below were found in one sample sequenced in a study of early T cells in non-severe SARS-CoV-2 infection. TCRdb analysed the 5' RACE reads with MiXCR anew, one entry per CDR3 protein. The table shows about 64,000 distinct CDR3 sequences, with around an eighth occurring only once. The sequenced sample was whole blood, obtained at baseline. Receptor source: an adult who was a healthcare worker with PCR-confirmed SARS-CoV-2 infection or an uninfected control (not recorded which).

The table lists this clonotype with a few counts. J is TRBJ1-2 and V is TRBV11-2; possible D gene TRBD1, 6 bases. Germline loops: CDR1 SGHAT, CDR2 FQNNGV. This CDR3 comprises 15 residues. V lost 5 bases to trimming and J lost 2 bases, with 15 bases between them. The CDR3 loop is CASSPVGGANYGYTF. The CDR3 DNA is TGTGCCAGCAGCCCCGTGGGGGGGGCGAACTATGGCTACACCTTC.

This clonotype was recorded many times. This chain uses TRBV11-2 with TRBJ2-1; 7 bases are a match to TRBD1. The V gene end was trimmed by 3 bases and the J gene end by 9 bases; junction bases not matched to a gene: 11. From germline, CDR1 is SGHAT and CDR2 FQNNGV. The CDR3 contains 15 residues. CDR3: CASSLIRTGWPEQFF. CDR3 nucleotide sequence: TGTGCCAGCAGCTTGATCCGGACAGGATGGCCTGAGCAGTTCTTC.

This clonotype was observed a handful of times. The chain links TRBV7-9 to TRBJ2-1, with TRBD2 as a possible D gene (5 bases). V was cut by 4 bases and J by 10 bases, with 14 bases left in between. CDR1 SEHNR and CDR2 FQNEAQ come from the germline V gene (reference sequence). This CDR3 comprises 13 residues. This chain's CDR3 is CASSSLGESEQFF. CDR3 sequence (DNA): TGTGCCAGCAGCTCTCTGGGAGAATCCGAGCAGTTCTTC.

The chain combines TRBV6-2 or TRBV6-3 with TRBJ2-1; TRBD1 aligns across 8 bases. This CDR3 is built from 15 residues. V lost 6 bases, J lost 6 bases, and 10 bases stayed unmatched. Germline V lookup: CDR1 MNHEY, CDR2 SVGEGT. For the CDR3, the DNA is TGTGCCAGCAGCCACGGACAGGGTAGGCTCAATGAGCAGTTCTTC. Encoded protein: CASSHGQGRLNEQFF.

The V gene is TRBV7-6, the J gene TRBJ2-2; TRBD1 matches at 10 bases. There are 16 residues in the CDR3. The J segment lost 6 bases and the V segment lost 4 bases, leaving 8 bases of the junction unmatched. The germline gives CDR1 SGHVS, CDR2 FNYEAQ. CDR3 nucleotides: TGTGCCAGCAGCTCAATGGGACAGGGGAAGTCCGGGGAGCTGTTTTTT. Encoded protein: CASSSMGQGKSGELFF.

CDR3 coding DNA: TGTGCCAGCAGTGGACTAGCGGGAGGGTCACAAGAGACCCAGTACTTC. It encodes CASSGLAGGSQETQYF. This chain uses TRBV12-3 or TRBV12-4 with TRBJ2-5; 15 nucleotides match TRBD2. Trimming took 5 bases from V and 2 from J; bases not matched to a gene: 3. The CDR3 is 16 residues long.

This clonotype has a handful of counts. The chain recombines TRBV18 with TRBJ1-2, with TRBD1 identical over 8 bases. Germline CDR1 is KGHSH and CDR2 is LQKENI. Trimming at V came to 8 bases and at J to 3 bases, leaving 8 bases not matched to a gene. The CDR3 is made up of 14 amino acids. In DNA form, the CDR3 reads TGTGCCAGCGTTAAGGACAGGGCAGACTATGGCTACACCTTC. Its translation: CASVKDRADYGYTF.

This clonotype was counted ten times or more. CDR3 nucleotide sequence: TGTGCCAGCAGCTTGTCCTATAGCTCCTACAATGAGCAGTTCTTC. It yields the protein CASSLSYSSYNEQFF. This chain joins TRBV5-8 and TRBJ2-1; D uncertain. Germline lookup yields CDR1 SGHTS and CDR2 YDEGEE. V was trimmed by 1 base and J by 0 bases, leaving 8 bases between them. The CDR3 contains 15 residues. Variable domain in full (rest from reference TRBV5-8 and TRBJ2-1): EAGVTQSPTHLIKTRGQQATLRCSPISGHTSVYWYQQALGLGLQFLLWYDEGEERNRGNFPPRFSGRQFPNYSSELNVNALELEDSALYLCASSLSYSSYNEQFFGPGTRLTVL.

This clonotype appeared once. This rearrangement joins TRBV3-1 to TRBJ2-7; D is unclear. Germline-derived CDR1 and CDR2 are LGHDT and YNNKEL (reference sequence). The CDR3 extends over 14 amino acids. V lost 4 bases and J 5 bases, leaving 15 bases between the germline ends. This CDR3 reads CASSPDPGVHEQYF. CDR3 in DNA: TGTGCCAGCAGCCCCGACCCTGGAGTCCACGAGCAGTACTTC.

V usage is TRBV5-5 and J usage is TRBJ2-7; TRBD1 matches at 10 bases. Germline-derived CDR1 and CDR2 are SGHKS and YYEKEE (reference sequence). The ends lost 3 bases at V and 0 bases at J; junction bases unmatched: 3. CDR3 length equals 15 residues. DNA for the CDR3: TGTGCCAGCAGCTCGAGGACAGGGGGCTCCTACGAGCAGTACTTC. Amino acid sequence: CASSSRTGGSYEQYF.

This clonotype is deemed medium-sized. CDR3 DNA sequence: TGTGCCAGCAGCTTGGTGGGACAGCCCCAAGAGACCCAGTACTTC. Amino acids: CASSLVGQPQETQYF. The rearrangement joins TRBV7-2 to TRBJ2-5, with 7 positions matching TRBD1. The V gene end was trimmed by 3 bases and the J gene end by 1 base; junction bases not matched to a gene: 5. This CDR3 has 15 residues. Germline V lookup: CDR1 SGHTA, CDR2 FQGNSA.

A few counts support this clonotype. The chain employs TRBV12-3 or TRBV12-4 and TRBJ1-5; possible D gene TRBD1, 5 bases. This CDR3 comprises 14 residues. V lost 4 bases and J lost 6, with 13 bases in between. CDR3 nucleotides: TGTGCCAGCAGTTCCCTTCGGGGGTTTCAGCCCCAGCATTTT. It yields the protein CASSSLRGFQPQHF.

This clonotype was observed at least ten times. The chain links TRBV20-1 to TRBJ2-3; 7 bases fit TRBD2. The length of the CDR3 is 14 residues. The ends lost 4 bases at V and 2 bases at J; junction bases unmatched: 6. Looked up from germline, CDR1 is DFQATT and CDR2 is SNEGSKA (reference sequence). The DNA of the CDR3 is TGCAGTGCTAATGAGGGAGGGTTCACAGATACGCAGTATTTT. Its protein is CSANEGGFTDTQYF.

The table lists this clonotype with many counts. V is TRBV24-1 and J is TRBJ2-5; D call uncertain. Trimming removed 3 bases from V and 5 bases from J, with 18 bases in between. The CDR3 length is 16 residues. From germline, CDR1 is KGHDR and CDR2 SFDVKD. The CDR3 nucleotides read TGTGCCACCAGTGATAGCCAGTATTGGGCAAGGGAGACCCAGTACTTC. It is translated as CATSDSQYWARETQYF.

There are a few counts of this clonotype. V is TRBV7-2 and J is TRBJ1-5, with D unresolved. CDR1 is SGHTA and CDR2 is FQGNSA in the germline V gene. Trimming pared 2 bases from V and 5 bases from J, leaving 7 bases between. The CDR3 sequence is 13 residues long. The CDR3 protein is CASSLWGYQPQHF. In DNA form, the CDR3 reads TGTGCCAGCAGCTTATGGGGATATCAGCCCCAGCATTTT. Supplemented by reference TRBV7-2 and TRBJ1-5, the full variable domain reads GAGVSQSPSNKVTEKGKDVELRCDPISGHTALYWYRQSLGQGLEFLIYFQGNSAPDKSGLPSDRFSAERTGGSVSTLTIQRTQQEDSAVYLCASSLWGYQPQHFGDGTRLSIL.

At least ten counts were recorded for this clonotype. The rearrangement links TRBV5-1 to TRBJ1-2; 7 bases map to TRBD1. J lost 0 bases, V lost 2 bases, and 4 bases had no gene match. This CDR3 has 15 amino acids. Germline V CDR1 and CDR2: SGHRS, YFSETQ. The CDR3: CASSLGQATNYGYTF. The CDR3 DNA follows: TGCGCCAGCAGCTTAGGACAGGCGACTAACTATGGCTACACCTTC. Drawing the rest from reference TRBV5-1 and TRBJ1-2, the complete variable domain is KAGVTQTPRYLIKTRGQQVTLSCSPISGHRSVSWYQQTPGQGLQFLFEYFSETQRNKGNFPGRFSGRQFSNSRSEMNVSTLELGDSALYLCASSLGQATNYGYTFGSGTRLTVV.

V gene TRBV6-5 combines with J gene TRBJ2-7; tentative D call: TRBD2 (5 bases). The V end was cut by 0 bases, the J end by 4 bases, with 10 bases between. The CDR3 has 14 residues. The germline V gene has CDR1 MNHEY and CDR2 SVGAGI. This CDR3 is CASSYSPSWYEQYF. The CDR3, as DNA: TGTGCCAGCAGTTACTCGCCTAGCTGGTACGAGCAGTACTTC.

The chain carries TRBV2 and TRBJ2-3, with no clear D. Germline-derived CDR1 and CDR2 are SNHLY and FYNNEI. V was pared by 5 bases and J by 6 bases, with 12 bases between. This CDR3 has 13 amino acids. The CDR3 loop reads CASSRHPSDTQYF. DNA for the CDR3: TGTGCCAGCAGTCGACACCCCTCTGATACGCAGTATTTT.

This clonotype appeared many times. V usage is TRBV12-3 or TRBV12-4 and J usage is TRBJ2-5; 8 positions match TRBD1. CDR3 length equals 16 residues. After removal of 6 bases from V and 1 base from J, the junction contained 10 bases not matched to a gene. The CDR3 protein is CASSARTGSSQETQYF. The CDR3 region has the DNA TGTGCCAGCAGCGCCCGGACAGGGAGTTCCCAAGAGACCCAGTACTTC.

At least ten counts were recorded for this clonotype. The V gene is TRBV6-6, the J gene TRBJ2-5, with 7 bases lining up with TRBD2. The V segment lost 10 bases and the J segment 2 bases; nucleotides outside the gene matches: 4. This CDR3 spans 12 amino acids. Per germline, CDR1 MNHNY and CDR2 SVGAGI (reference sequence). The CDR3 region has the DNA TGTGCCACCTATAGCGGGCAAGAGACCCAGTACTTC. Translation: CATYSGQETQYF.

In its sample, this clonotype was seen many times. The chain employs TRBV20-1 and TRBJ2-1, with TRBD2 matching 11 bases. V was pared by 0 bases and J by 8 bases, with 12 bases of the junction left unmatched. Germline CDR1 DFQATT, CDR2 SNEGSKA (reference sequence). The CDR3 covers 17 residues. The CDR3 sequence is CSARDGAGTSGRHEQFF. The CDR3 DNA is TGCAGTGCTAGAGATGGGGCAGGGACTAGCGGTAGGCATGAGCAGTTCTTC.

CDR3 in amino acids: CASSAIAGPNTGELFF. DNA of the CDR3: TGTGCCAGCAGTGCGATAGCGGGACCGAACACCGGGGAGCTGTTTTTT. The J gene is TRBJ2-2, the V gene TRBV2; TRBD2 agrees at 8 bases. Trimming cost V 4 bases and J 0 bases; bases outside gene matches: 4. The CDR3 covers 16 residues. Germline V lookup: CDR1 SNHLY, CDR2 FYNNEI.